Presented here are 11 T cell receptor beta chains from one specimen sequenced in a study of T cell responses to AZD1222 COVID-19 vaccine. The assay was immunoSEQ multiplex PCR, and TCRdb's table has in-frame clones only and misses some. The sample contains about 150,000 clones, 91% of which appear only once. The sample in question was peripheral blood, obtained 28 days after the second AZD1222 dose. The receptors here all came from an adult who received the AZD1222 COVID-19 vaccine.

This sequence joins TRBV9 and TRBJ2-1, with D possibly called TRBD1 or TRBD2 (5 bases each). Germline V gene sequence: CDR1 SGDLS, CDR2 YYNGEE. Trimming took 4 bases from V and 0 from J, leaving 11 bases between them. The CDR3 covers 15 residues. The CDR3 bases are TGTGCCAGCAGCCTTGGGGGTCGCTCCTACAATGAGCAGTTCTTC. Its protein product is CASSLGGRSYNEQFF. Looking up the rest from reference TRBV9 and TRBJ2-1 gives the full variable domain: DSGVTQTPKHLITATGQRVTLRCSPRSGDLSVYWYQQSLDQGLQFLIQYYNGEERAKGNILERFSAQQFPDLHSELNLSSLELGDSALYFCASSLGGRSYNEQFFGPGTRLTVL.

The chain uses TRBV5-4 and TRBJ2-5; 7 bases agree with TRBD1. The ends lost 4 bases at V and 3 bases at J; junction bases unmatched: 6. Germline CDR1 and CDR2: SGHNT and YYREEE (reference sequence). This CDR3 has 14 residues. CDR3: CASSVTGVEETQYF. Written as DNA, the CDR3 is TGTGCCAGCAGCGTTACAGGGGTTGAAGAGACCCAGTACTTC. The full variable domain, in which reference TRBV5-4 and TRBJ2-5 provide the parts outside the CDR3, is ETGVTQSPTHLIKTRGQQVTLRCSSQSGHNTVSWYQQALGQGPQFIFQYYREEENGRGNFPPRFSGLQFPNYSSELNVNALELDDSALYLCASSVTGVEETQYFGPGTRLLVL.

The J gene is TRBJ1-3, the V gene TRBV19; D perhaps matches TRBD1 (6 bases). Germline CDR1 LNHDA, CDR2 SQIVND (reference sequence). V lost 5 bases, J lost 8 bases, and 13 bases lay in between. The CDR3 is made up of 13 amino acids. In nucleotides, the CDR3 is TGTGCCAGTAGTCTCCGGTCAGGGGACACCATATATTTT. The encoded protein is CASSLRSGDTIYF.

The gene calls are TRBV25-1 and TRBJ2-2; a possible D gene is TRBD2 (6 bases). V gave up 7 bases and J gave up 8 bases, with 14 bases separating them. The germline V gene has CDR1 MGHDK and CDR2 SYGVNS. CDR3 length equals 13 residues. Here the CDR3 reads CASKLAGGGELFF. The CDR3 DNA follows: TGTGCCAGCAAACTGGCCGGAGGGGGGGAGCTGTTTTTT.

The J gene is TRBJ1-6, the V gene TRBV5-5; TRBD1 matches 10 bases. CDR3 length: 17 amino acids. J was trimmed by 9 bases and V by 4 bases; bases with no gene match: 13. Germline assignment: CDR1 SGHKS and CDR2 YYEKEE (reference sequence). The CDR3 DNA reads TGTGCCAGCAGCCAGGGGACAGGGGAAAGTGCGAGTTCACCCCTCCACTTT. This gives the protein CASSQGTGESASSPLHF.

Only a few counts were recorded for this clone. CDR3 protein: CASSSTGNGNTEAFF. DNA of the CDR3: TGTGCCAGCAGCTCAACAGGGAATGGGAACACTGAAGCTTTCTTT. This chain uses TRBV7-2 with TRBJ1-1, with a weak D call TRBD1 (6 bases). V was cut by 4 bases and J by 1 base, with 13 bases left in between. Germline CDR1 and CDR2: SGHTA and FQGNSA. The CDR3 spans 15 residues.

This chain uses TRBV4-1 with TRBJ2-7; 8 bases line up with TRBD1. CDR3 length equals 15 residues. CDR1 is MGHRA and CDR2 is YSYEKL in the germline V gene. After removal of 1 base from V and 3 bases from J, the junction contained 5 bases not matched to a gene. CDR3 in amino acids: CASSQGNRGNYEQYF. The CDR3 bases are TGCGCCAGCAGCCAAGGAAACAGGGGGAACTACGAGCAGTACTTC.

The rearrangement links TRBV28 to TRBJ2-1, with 11 bases identical to TRBD2. The CDR3 has 15 residues. Trimming at V came to 1 base and at J to 9 bases, leaving 5 bases not matched to a gene. CDR1 and CDR2 from the germline V gene are MDHEN and SYDVKM. The CDR3 DNA sequence: TGTGCCAGCAGTTTATTTACTAGCGGGAGCGGTGAGCAGTTCTTC. Its translation: CASSLFTSGSGEQFF.

This clone showed up just once. The chain carries TRBV5-5 and TRBJ1-2; TRBD1 matches 7 bases. Germline loops: CDR1 SGHKS, CDR2 YYEKEE (reference sequence). Germline trimming cut 2 bases from V and 8 bases from J; bases unmatched to any gene: 15. The CDR3 is 16 amino acids. The CDR3 DNA follows: TGTGCCAGCAGCTTATCCGCCCAGGGGGTTATAGAGGGCTACACCTTC. It specifies CASSLSAQGVIEGYTF.

The rearrangement uses TRBV28 and TRBJ2-7; 15 nucleotides match TRBD2. Germline V CDR1 and CDR2: MDHEN, SYDVKM. V trimming: 6 bases; J trimming: 1 base; junction bases outside the gene matches: 1. The CDR3 sequence is 15 residues long. The CDR3 DNA is TGTGCCAGCAGGGGACTAGCGGGAGGTTCCTACGAGCAGTACTTC. This translates into CASRGLAGGSYEQYF.

This clone turned up a few times. The chain employs TRBV10-1 and TRBJ2-7; D possibly corresponds to TRBD2 (6 bases). V gave up 2 bases and J gave up 3 bases, with 11 bases separating them. This CDR3 has 14 residues. Germline values: CDR1 WNHNN, CDR2 SYGVQD (reference sequence). As DNA, the CDR3 is TGCGCCAGCAGTGAGACGGGAGAGGGCTACGAGCAGTACTTC. It codes for CASSETGEGYEQYF.